Following are 14 T cell receptor beta chains from one sample sequenced in a study of blood T cell repertoires in COVID-19. The protocol was immunoSEQ multiplex PCR, while the TCRdb copy is restricted to in-frame clones and leaves out a portion. The sample shows a few hundred thousand clones, 80% to 90% of them seen only once. The specimen sequenced was peripheral blood. These receptors all come from a man older than 75 with acute or convalescent COVID-19.

The DNA of the CDR3 is TGTGCCACCAGCCGACAGGGCACTGGAAACACCATATATTTT. Translation: CATSRQGTGNTIYF. The chain is built from TRBV15 and TRBJ1-3; TRBD1 aligns across 7 bases. Germline V gives CDR1 LNHNV, CDR2 YYDKDF (reference sequence). The junction had 3 bases not matched to a gene; V was cut back by 5 bases and J by 2 bases. The CDR3 is 14 residues long. Using reference TRBV15 and TRBJ1-3 for the parts outside the CDR3, the full variable domain is DAMVIQNPRYQVTQFGKPVTLSCSQTLNHNVMYWYQQKSSQAPKLLFHYYDKDFNNEADTPDNFQSRRPNTSFCFLDIRSPGLGDTAMYLCATSRQGTGNTIYFGEGSWLTVV.

V and J are TRBV19 and TRBJ2-2, with D possibly matching TRBD1 (6 bases). The CDR3 is made up of 14 amino acids. The V and J ends lost 6 bases and 4 bases respectively, with 12 bases between them. Germline V lookup: CDR1 LNHDA, CDR2 SQIVND (reference sequence). The CDR3 coding sequence is TGTGCCAGTAGATATGGACAGCCCACCGGGGAGCTGTTTTTT. Its protein product is CASRYGQPTGELFF.

The gene calls are TRBV27 and TRBJ2-3; possible D gene TRBD1, 5 bases. CDR3 size: 14 residues. Per germline, CDR1 MNHEY and CDR2 SMNVEV (reference sequence). V shed 5 bases and J shed 0 bases, with 9 bases lying between them. The CDR3: CASSQQGSTDTQYF. The CDR3 nucleotides are TGTGCCAGCAGTCAGCAGGGTAGCACAGATACGCAGTATTTT.

V and J are TRBV5-8 and TRBJ2-2, with 7 positions matching TRBD2. Trimming took 4 bases from V and 1 from J; bases not matched to a gene: 4. Germline V gene sequence: CDR1 SGHTS, CDR2 YDEGEE. The CDR3 covers 15 residues. The CDR3 DNA sequence: TGTGCCAGCAGCCGGACTAGTCGGAACACCGGGGAGCTGTTTTTT. This encodes CASSRTSRNTGELFF.

The CDR3 spells CASSLWTSGRANEQFF. CDR3 in DNA: TGTGCCAGCAGCCTATGGACTAGCGGGAGGGCGAATGAGCAGTTCTTC. V gene TRBV6-2 or TRBV6-3 combines with J gene TRBJ2-1; 15 bases agree with TRBD2. After removal of 6 bases from V and 7 bases from J, the junction contained 7 bases not matched to a gene. The CDR3 runs 16 residues. Germline V gene lookup returns CDR1 MNHEY and CDR2 SVGEGT.

In this sample, this clone turned up a few times. The genes are TRBV12-3 or TRBV12-4 and TRBJ1-6, with D unclear. The ends were cut back, 7 bases at V and 8 bases at J, with 12 bases in the middle. This CDR3 is 13 amino acids long. In DNA form, the CDR3 reads TGTGCCAGCACCGGAGGACGGCATTCACCCCTCCACTTT. Its translation is CASTGGRHSPLHF.

The J gene is TRBJ2-3, the V gene TRBV2; D is possibly TRBD1 (5 bases). The CDR3 runs to 15 residues. V shed 3 bases and J shed 8 bases, with 18 bases lying between them. Germline CDR1 SNHLY, CDR2 FYNNEI. CDR3 coding DNA: TGTGCCAGCAGTGATAATTTTAGGGGCCCGGGTACGCAGTATTTT. It yields the protein CASSDNFRGPGTQYF. Looking up the rest from reference TRBV2 and TRBJ2-3 gives the full variable domain: EPEVTQTPSHQVTQMGQEVILRCVPISNHLYFYWYRQILGQKVEFLVSFYNNEISEKSEIFDDQFSVERPDGSNFTLKIRSTKLEDSAMYFCASSDNFRGPGTQYFGPGTRLTVL.

This clone has more than one count but fewer than ten. V usage is TRBV10-2 and J usage is TRBJ2-7; TRBD2 matches 11 bases. Trimming removed 3 bases from V and 1 base from J; junction bases left unmatched: 2. In germline, CDR1 is WSHSY, CDR2 SAAADI. CDR3 length: 15 amino acids. CDR3 amino acids: CASSDGTSGSYEQYF. The CDR3 DNA reads as TGCGCCAGCAGTGATGGGACTAGCGGTTCCTACGAGCAGTACTTC.

The V and J genes are TRBV19 and TRBJ2-7, with 7 bases aligning to TRBD2. V lost 5 bases to trimming and J lost 3 bases; unmatched junction nucleotides: 7. The CDR3 has 14 amino acids. Germline assignment: CDR1 LNHDA and CDR2 SQIVND (reference sequence). The CDR3: CASSSQRGFYEQYF. The CDR3 DNA sequence: TGTGCCAGTAGTTCTCAGCGGGGCTTCTACGAGCAGTACTTC.

This clone was picked up one time. The rearrangement uses TRBV24-1 and TRBJ2-2, with 7 bases aligning to TRBD2. The CDR3 is made up of 19 amino acids. Germline CDR1 is KGHDR and CDR2 is SFDVKD. Trimming at V came to 3 bases and at J to 1 base, leaving 13 bases not matched to a gene. The CDR3 sequence is CATSDLVAGVSGNTGELFF. In DNA form, the CDR3 reads TGTGCCACCAGTGATCTGGTAGCGGGTGTTTCGGGGAACACCGGGGAGCTGTTTTTT.

The chain couples TRBV6-5 to TRBJ1-3; D ambiguous. Germline lookup yields CDR1 MNHEY and CDR2 SVGAGI. The CDR3 is 14 amino acids. V was shortened by 2 bases and J by 4 bases, with 9 bases between the two germline ends. CDR3 DNA sequence: TGTGCCAGCAGTTACGGTAACTCCGGAAACACCATATATTTT. Its translation is CASSYGNSGNTIYF.

The chain couples TRBV5-1 to TRBJ2-5; 10 bases map to TRBD1. The length of the CDR3 is 15 residues. Germline V gene sequence: CDR1 SGHRS, CDR2 YFSETQ. V dropped 0 bases and J dropped 4; count of bases not matched to a gene: 3. The CDR3, as DNA: TGCGCCAGCAGCTTGGGCGGGACAGGGGTAGAGACCCAGTACTTC. Translated: CASSLGGTGVETQYF.

The chain has TRBV27 and TRBJ2-3, with D perhaps matching TRBD1 (6 bases). V was trimmed by 5 bases and J by 4 bases, leaving 13 bases between them. Germline V gene lookup returns CDR1 MNHEY and CDR2 SMNVEV (reference sequence). This CDR3 spans 14 amino acids. CDR3 protein: CASSDFEGADTQYF. CDR3 DNA: TGTGCCAGCAGTGACTTCGAGGGGGCAGATACGCAGTATTTT.

The rearrangement joins TRBV19 to TRBJ2-1, with 9 bases matching TRBD2. This CDR3 contains 17 residues. Germline trimming cut 1 base from V and 4 bases from J; bases unmatched to any gene: 8. Germline V gene sequence: CDR1 LNHDA, CDR2 SQIVND (reference sequence). CDR3: CASSIAGAGGLYNEQFF. CDR3 nucleotide sequence: TGTGCCAGTAGTATAGCGGGTGCGGGGGGGCTTTACAATGAGCAGTTCTTC.